One sample yielded the 15 T cell receptor beta chains listed below, sequenced in a study of blood T cell repertoires in COVID-19. Clones were read by immunoSEQ multiplex PCR, and TCRdb kept only the in-frame ones, dropping some. Among approximately 300,000 clones listed, around 85% were seen once. Specimen: PBMCs or T cells enriched from blood (not recorded which). The receptors shown here come from a young woman who had been exposed to COVID-19.

The chain links TRBV27 to TRBJ1-2; D ambiguous. V was trimmed by 6 bases and J by 4 bases, leaving 15 bases between them. The CDR3 runs 14 residues. Germline-derived CDR1 and CDR2 are MNHEY and SMNVEV (reference sequence). For the CDR3, the DNA is TGTGCCAGCAGCCAGCGGGCGCTCATCTATGGCTACACCTTC. Translated: CASSQRALIYGYTF.

This clone was counted once. Here the CDR3 reads CASSGFQGEDGYTF. The DNA of the CDR3 is TGTGCCAGCAGTGGATTCCAGGGGGAGGATGGCTACACCTTC. This chain joins TRBV2 and TRBJ1-2; 7 bases are shared with TRBD1. This CDR3 comprises 14 residues. The trim removed 4 bases at V and 6 bases at J, leaving 8 bases unmatched. The germline V gene has CDR1 SNHLY and CDR2 FYNNEI.

J is TRBJ2-2 and V is TRBV20-1, with a possible D match to TRBD1 (5 bases). V lost 3 bases and J 5 bases, leaving 7 bases between the germline ends. The CDR3 is made up of 12 amino acids. Germline CDR1 and CDR2: DFQATT and SNEGSKA (reference sequence). As DNA, the CDR3 is TGCAGTGCTAGTCGACAGACCGGGGAGCTGTTTTTT. It specifies CSASRQTGELFF.

This chain joins TRBV28 and TRBJ1-4, with 7 bases aligning to TRBD1. Germline CDR1 is MDHEN and CDR2 is SYDVKM. The CDR3 is 15 residues long. The V segment lost 5 bases and the J segment 7 bases; nucleotides outside the gene matches: 10. CDR3 region: CASSVEGARGEKLFF. CDR3 sequence (DNA): TGTGCCAGCAGTGTTGAGGGGGCGCGGGGTGAAAAACTGTTTTTT.

The chain joins TRBV13 to TRBJ1-5, with no clear D. V was trimmed by 2 bases and J by 0 bases, leaving 8 bases between them. There are 15 residues in the CDR3. Germline CDR1 is PRHDT and CDR2 is FYEKMQ (reference sequence). Here the CDR3 reads CASSLSGSSNQPQHF. The DNA for the CDR3 is TGTGCCAGCAGCTTATCCGGTTCTAGCAATCAGCCCCAGCATTTT.

The genes are TRBV7-3 and TRBJ1-1; no clear D. The CDR3 covers 13 residues. CDR1 is SGHTA, CDR2 FQGTGA, per germline. The V gene lost 5 bases and the J gene lost 2 bases, with 9 bases spanning the gap. The chain's CDR3 is CASSRTVNTEAFF. For the CDR3, the DNA is TGTGCCAGCAGCCGAACAGTCAACACTGAAGCTTTCTTT.

This chain's CDR3 is CASSSRDRGLNSPLHF. Here the CDR3 DNA reads TGTGCCAGTAGTTCCCGAGACAGGGGGCTTAATTCACCCCTCCACTTT. The genes are TRBV19 and TRBJ1-6; 10 bases fit TRBD1. The CDR3 totals 16 residues. Germline CDR1 LNHDA, CDR2 SQIVND (reference sequence). The ends lost 5 bases at V and 6 bases at J; junction bases unmatched: 7. Complete variable domain (other parts from reference TRBV19 and TRBJ1-6): DGGITQSPKYLFRKEGQNVTLSCEQNLNHDAMYWYRQDPGQGLRLIYYSQIVNDFQKGDIAEGYSVSREKKESFPLTVTSAQKNPTAFYLCASSSRDRGLNSPLHFGNGTRLTVT.

This clone has just a few counts. The V call is TRBV4-2, the J call TRBJ2-1; TRBD2 matches at 14 bases. Germline V gene lookup returns CDR1 LGHNA and CDR2 YNFKEQ. The ends lost 1 base at V and 8 bases at J; junction bases unmatched: 13. The CDR3 extends over 19 amino acids. For the CDR3, the DNA is TGTGCCAGCAGCCAAGGATCTTCCGGGACTAGCGGGAGAGGGCATGAGCAGTTCTTC. This gives the protein CASSQGSSGTSGRGHEQFF.

This chain joins TRBV2 and TRBJ1-5; D not resolved. The germline V gene encodes CDR1 SNHLY and CDR2 FYNNEI. This CDR3 spans 12 amino acids. V lost 4 bases and J lost 11, with 12 bases in between. The DNA of the CDR3 is TGTGCCAGCAGTGGTCGGACTTTGACCCAGCATTTT. Translated, it gives CASSGRTLTQHF.

This clone was seen a single time. The rearrangement uses TRBV5-5 and TRBJ1-1; no clear D. The CDR3 covers 13 residues. In germline, CDR1 is SGHKS, CDR2 YYEKEE (reference sequence). V was clipped by 2 bases and J by 3 bases, with 8 bases between them. DNA of the CDR3: TGTGCCAGCAGCTTACAGCCAGACACTGAAGCTTTCTTT. Amino acids: CASSLQPDTEAFF.

The CDR3 region has the DNA TGTGCCAGTAGACAGCCGTCTACCCTCTATGGCTACACCTTC. Its translation: CASRQPSTLYGYTF. The V and J genes are TRBV19 and TRBJ1-2; D unresolved. The CDR3 covers 14 residues. Germline V gene lookup returns CDR1 LNHDA and CDR2 SQIVND (reference sequence). The V end lost 6 bases, the J end lost 4 bases, and 15 bases lay between the germline ends.

The chain joins TRBV28 to TRBJ1-2; 9 nucleotides line up with TRBD1. The V and J ends lost 6 bases and 6 bases, in that order; junction bases with no gene match: 8. The length of the CDR3 is 14 residues. Germline V gene data show CDR1 as MDHEN and CDR2 as SYDVKM. The CDR3 loop is CASRTNRGLHGYTF. The DNA of the CDR3 is TGTGCCAGCAGGACGAACAGGGGGCTTCATGGCTACACCTTC.

The chain recombines TRBV5-1 with TRBJ1-5; TRBD1 might be the D (5 bases). CDR1 is SGHRS, CDR2 YFSETQ, per germline. V lost 2 bases and J lost 4, with 10 bases in between. This CDR3 has 14 residues. This CDR3 reads CASSFVPGNQPQHF. DNA of the CDR3: TGCGCCAGCAGCTTTGTGCCAGGGAATCAGCCCCAGCATTTT. The entire variable domain, with the rest obtained from reference TRBV5-1 and TRBJ1-5, is as follows: KAGVTQTPRYLIKTRGQQVTLSCSPISGHRSVSWYQQTPGQGLQFLFEYFSETQRNKGNFPGRFSGRQFSNSRSEMNVSTLELGDSALYLCASSFVPGNQPQHFGDGTRLSIL.

V and J are TRBV18 and TRBJ1-1, with 7 bases identical to TRBD1. This CDR3 has 14 residues. V was pared by 3 bases and J by 5 bases, with 6 bases of the junction left unmatched. Germline CDR1 and CDR2: KGHSH and LQKENI. The CDR3 coding sequence is TGTGCCAGCTCACCCGACAGGGTATGGACTGAAGCTTTCTTT. As protein: CASSPDRVWTEAFF.

This chain uses TRBV3-1 (or the pseudogene TRBV3-2) with TRBJ1-1; D is unclear. The length of the CDR3 is 16 residues. Germline CDR1 is LGHDT and CDR2 is YNNKEL (reference sequence). V lost 0 bases to trimming and J lost 2 bases, with 13 bases between them. In DNA, the CDR3 is TGTGCCAGCAGCCAAGAGGCCACCTTTTCCAACACTGAAGCTTTCTTT. Translating it yields CASSQEATFSNTEAFF.